A single sample is the source of the 20 T cell receptor beta chains below, sequenced in a study of cytomegalovirus exposure and HLA in healthy donors. TCRdb keeps only in-frame clones here, not all; method: immunoSEQ multiplex PCR. The table includes about 160,000 clones, 80% to 85% detected once. The sequenced sample was PBMCs. The receptors here all came from a man younger than 40 in good health and CMV-seropositive.

The chain has TRBV7-8 and TRBJ1-5; D perhaps matches TRBD1 (5 bases). CDR1 is SGHVS and CDR2 is FQNEAQ in the germline V gene. The CDR3 loop spans 16 amino acids. Trimming took off 1 base at V and 4 bases at J, with 14 bases between the two ends. The CDR3 DNA follows: TGTGCCAGCAGCTTAGTTTCGGGGGTAAAAAATCAGCCCCAGCATTTT. This sequence encodes CASSLVSGVKNQPQHF.

This chain uses TRBV5-1 with TRBJ2-2, with TRBD2 as a possible D gene (6 bases). Germline V gives CDR1 SGHRS, CDR2 YFSETQ. The CDR3 runs 16 residues. V was cut by 1 base and J by 6 bases, with 16 bases left in between. CDR3 sequence: CASSLTSYSDAGELFF. In nucleotides, the CDR3 is TGCGCCAGCAGCTTGACTAGCTACTCTGACGCCGGGGAGCTGTTTTTT.

This chain joins TRBV29-1 and TRBJ2-7; a possible D gene is TRBD2 (5 bases). Germline V gives CDR1 SQVTM, CDR2 ANQGSEA. This CDR3 comprises 12 residues. V dropped 7 bases and J dropped 6 bases, with 16 bases sitting between them. The CDR3 spells CSGSKGSGEQYF. The DNA of the CDR3 is TGCAGCGGCTCAAAAGGGAGCGGCGAGCAGTACTTC.

The chain carries TRBV9 and TRBJ2-1, with 9 nucleotides matching TRBD2. Germline CDR1 SGDLS, CDR2 YYNGEE. The CDR3 covers 12 residues. The J segment lost 15 bases and the V segment lost 0 bases, leaving 4 bases of the junction unmatched. The CDR3 bases are TGTGCCAGCAGCGTAGAGGGCGGGGGGGTGTTCTTC. Translated: CASSVEGGGVFF.

V is TRBV5-1 and J is TRBJ2-3; 13 bases map to TRBD2. Germline lookup yields CDR1 SGHRS and CDR2 YFSETQ. The V gene end was trimmed by 2 bases and the J gene end by 6 bases; junction bases not matched to a gene: 6. This CDR3 spans 16 amino acids. CDR3 sequence (DNA): TGCGCCAGCAGCTTCGGGACTAGCGGGGCCGGGGATACGCAGTATTTT. Translated: CASSFGTSGAGDTQYF.

There are a few counts of this clone. The genes are TRBV11-2 and TRBJ2-7; 16 bases fit TRBD2. The ends lost 5 bases at V and 7 bases at J; junction bases unmatched: 8. The germline CDR1 and CDR2 sequences are SGHAT and FQNNGV. This CDR3 is built from 16 residues. The CDR3 loop reads CASSKPGLAGGREQYF. As DNA, the CDR3 is TGTGCCAGCAGCAAACCGGGACTAGCGGGAGGGCGGGAGCAGTACTTC.

The V and J genes are TRBV10-3 and TRBJ1-3; D is undetermined. From germline, CDR1 is ENHRY and CDR2 SYGVKD. The CDR3 spans 16 residues. V lost 6 bases and J 0 bases, leaving 15 bases between the germline ends. The CDR3 DNA follows: TGTGCCATCAGCCCTCTTAACGACATCTCTGGAAACACCATATATTTT. Residues: CAISPLNDISGNTIYF.

The V call is TRBV30, the J call TRBJ1-5, with D maybe TRBD1 (5 bases). Germline CDR1 is GTSNPN and CDR2 is SVGIG (reference sequence). Trimming removed 2 bases at V and 4 bases at J, with 9 bases between. This CDR3 region has 13 residues. The CDR3: CAWSPGGNQPQHF. The CDR3 nucleotides read TGTGCCTGGAGTCCGGGGGGGAATCAGCCCCAGCATTTT.

This clone was seen ten or more times. Other DNA sequences in this sample translate to the same CDR3. The chain links TRBV6-5 to TRBJ2-7; possibly TRBD2 for D (6 bases). The length of the CDR3 is 12 residues. The V gene's germline CDR1 is MNHEY and CDR2 SVGAGI. Trimming cost V 4 bases and J 7 bases, with 11 bases left between them. The CDR3 loop reads CASSLRRGEQYF. Here the CDR3 DNA reads TGTGCCAGCAGTTTACGGCGGGGTGAGCAGTACTTC.

The chain combines TRBV7-3 with TRBJ2-1; D may be TRBD2 (8 bases). The germline gives CDR1 SGHTA, CDR2 FQGTGA. Trimming cost V 6 bases and J 1 base, with 19 bases left between them. The CDR3 extends over 17 amino acids. In nucleotides, the CDR3 is TGTGCCAGCAGGGGACAGATCAGCGGGGGATCCTACAATGAGCAGTTCTTC. As protein: CASRGQISGGSYNEQFF.

V usage is TRBV2 and J usage is TRBJ2-1; 7 bases are shared with TRBD2. The CDR3 has 13 amino acids. Germline loops: CDR1 SNHLY, CDR2 FYNNEI. Losses at the gene ends were 3 bases for V and 5 bases for J; bases not matched to a gene: 1. The CDR3 nucleotides are TGTGCCAGCAGTGACCGGGGGGACAATGAGCAGTTCTTC. Protein: CASSDRGDNEQFF.

The chain employs TRBV11-2 and TRBJ1-2; 7 bases are shared with TRBD1. J gave up 0 bases and V 6 bases, and 7 bases lay outside the gene matches. The CDR3 contains 15 residues. Germline-derived CDR1 and CDR2 are SGHAT and FQNNGV. CDR3 sequence (DNA): TGTGCCAGCAGTCCCCGACAGGGTACTAACTATGGCTACACCTTC. Amino acids: CASSPRQGTNYGYTF.

The rearrangement uses TRBV18 and TRBJ1-5; TRBD1 is a possible D gene (5 bases). The CDR3 runs 13 residues. The V end was cut by 6 bases, the J end by 5 bases, with 11 bases between. In germline, CDR1 is KGHSH, CDR2 LQKENI. The CDR3 reads CASSRGKDQPQHF. The CDR3 DNA sequence: TGTGCCAGCTCCCGGGGGAAGGATCAGCCCCAGCATTTT.

The chain links TRBV2 to TRBJ2-1; 8 bases match TRBD2. The CDR3 consists of 15 residues. Germline CDR1 reads SNHLY; CDR2 reads FYNNEI. The ends lost 6 bases at V and 0 bases at J; junction bases unmatched: 4. CDR3 nucleotides: TGTGCCAGCAGCCCCGGGACTAGCTCCTACAATGAGCAGTTCTTC. Residues: CASSPGTSSYNEQFF.

The rearrangement uses TRBV5-1 and TRBJ2-7, with a possible D match to TRBD1 (6 bases). Germline CDR1 reads SGHRS; CDR2 reads YFSETQ. Trimming left V 0 bases short and J 0 bases short, with 13 bases between. The length of the CDR3 is 16 residues. CDR3 region: CASSLASGQNSYEQYF. For the CDR3, the DNA is TGCGCCAGCAGCTTGGCCTCGGGACAAAACTCCTACGAGCAGTACTTC.

The genes are TRBV28 and TRBJ2-2; D call uncertain. Germline CDR1 MDHEN, CDR2 SYDVKM. Trimming pared 4 bases from V and 4 bases from J, leaving 10 bases between. This CDR3 comprises 14 residues. CDR3 DNA: TGTGCCAGCAGTTACTTAGAACCCACCGGGGAGCTGTTTTTT. Translating gives CASSYLEPTGELFF.

The J gene is TRBJ2-4, the V gene TRBV23-1; D is possibly TRBD2 (5 bases). TRBV23-1 is reported as an ORF; its role is uncertain. With 4 bases removed from V and 3 bases from J, the gap between germline ends came to 7 bases. This CDR3 is 13 amino acids long. The CDR3 nucleotides read TGCGCCAGCAGTCGGGCGGGCAAAAACATTCAGTACTTC. Amino acid sequence: CASSRAGKNIQYF.

This clone occurred once. The CDR3 sequence is CAISEGDNNQPQHF. For the CDR3, the DNA is TGTGCCATCAGTGAAGGGGACAACAATCAGCCCCAGCATTTT. V is TRBV10-3 and J is TRBJ1-5, with D tentatively TRBD1 (6 bases). In germline, CDR1 is ENHRY, CDR2 SYGVKD. The V end was cut by 3 bases, the J end by 3 bases, with 9 bases between. The CDR3 has 14 residues.

The chain links TRBV5-6 to TRBJ1-4, with 9 positions matching TRBD1. Germline values: CDR1 SGHDT, CDR2 YYEEEE. V dropped 4 bases and J dropped 7; count of bases not matched to a gene: 5. The CDR3 loop spans 14 amino acids. CDR3 sequence reads: CASSGDREAEKLFF. The CDR3 bases are TGTGCCAGCAGCGGGGACAGGGAGGCTGAAAAACTGTTTTTT.

J is TRBJ2-5 and V is TRBV30; D is perhaps TRBD1 (6 bases). Germline V gene data show CDR1 as GTSNPN and CDR2 as SVGIG (reference sequence). Trimming removed 3 bases from V and 2 bases from J, with 10 bases in between. The CDR3 is 13 residues long. DNA of the CDR3: TGTGCCTGGAGGAGCAGGGGACAAGAGACCCAGTACTTC. Translated, it gives CAWRSRGQETQYF.